Sequencing of this T cell receptor (beta chain) was carried out in a study of cytomegalovirus exposure and HLA in healthy donors. About the research overall: In an earlier analysis, some 110 million unique TCR beta sequences were found from some 180 million T cells.

It was healthy bone marrow donors who served as donors. Amplification used 60 Vbeta primers and 13 Jbeta primers. Sequencing was performed with immunoSEQ multiplex PCR; in TCRdb, only in-frame clones are kept and a portion is missing. The profile covers roughly 180,000 clones, with 77% appearing a single time and 3.7% taken by the ten largest. CDR3 length: 15 residues. Germline V gene lookup returns CDR1 SGHVS and CDR2 FQNEAQ. The V gene lost 5 bases and the J gene lost 4 bases, with 17 bases spanning the gap. The specimen sequenced was PBMCs. The J gene is TRBJ1-2, the V gene TRBV7-8, with D unresolved. This TCR came from a woman aged 60-75 years in good health and CMV-seropositive. In DNA, the CDR3 is TGTGCCAGCAGCCCCACCCCCGGGTCTGGCTATGGCTACACCTTC. The encoded protein is CASSPTPGSGYGYTF.